Each of the 5 T cell receptor beta chains below was sequenced from the same sample in a study of T cell responses to AZD1222 COVID-19 vaccine. The table came from immunoSEQ multiplex PCR; TCRdb's copy has only in-frame clones and leaves some out. Of 70,000 to 100,000 clones in the sample, roughly nine tenths are singletons; the top ten hold roughly 3.1%. Sequences were derived from peripheral blood, sampled 28 days after the second AZD1222 dose. The receptors were gathered from an adult who received the AZD1222 COVID-19 vaccine.

V and J are TRBV6-2 or TRBV6-3 and TRBJ1-1; possible D gene TRBD1, 5 bases. Germline-derived CDR1 and CDR2 are MNHEY and SVGEGT. CDR3 length equals 14 residues. Trimming removed 0 bases from V and 4 bases from J, with 9 bases in between. The CDR3 here is CASSYSFQGTEAFF. The CDR3 DNA is TGTGCCAGCAGTTACTCGTTCCAGGGCACTGAAGCTTTCTTT.

The V gene is TRBV6-5, the J gene TRBJ2-2; D uncertain. CDR1 and CDR2 (germline): MNHEY, SVGAGI. V gave up 6 bases and J gave up 2 bases, with 10 bases separating them. The CDR3 has 14 residues. This chain's CDR3 is CASRGKPNTGELFF. In DNA, the CDR3 is TGTGCCAGCAGGGGAAAGCCTAACACCGGGGAGCTGTTTTTT.

The chain links TRBV2 to TRBJ2-4, with D maybe TRBD1 (5 bases). V dropped 0 bases and J dropped 7 bases, with 10 bases sitting between them. The CDR3 contains 14 residues. Germline V gene sequence: CDR1 SNHLY, CDR2 FYNNEI. CDR3 region: CASSEAEGVNIQYF. CDR3 bases: TGTGCCAGCAGTGAAGCGGAAGGGGTGAACATTCAGTACTTC.

The V call is TRBV7-2, the J call TRBJ2-7; unclear D gene. Per the germline V gene, CDR1 is SGHTA and CDR2 is FQGNSA. Trimming removed 2 bases from V and 2 bases from J, with 4 bases in between. The CDR3 contains 12 residues. In nucleotides, the CDR3 is TGTGCCAGCAGCTTATCCCCCTACGAGCAGTACTTC. The encoded protein is CASSLSPYEQYF.

The chain combines TRBV28 with TRBJ2-1; 8 positions match TRBD2. J gave up 6 bases and V 3 bases, and 7 bases lay outside the gene matches. CDR1 and CDR2 from the germline V gene are MDHEN and SYDVKM. The CDR3 is 15 amino acids. The DNA for the CDR3 is TGTGCCAGCAGTTTCTCGGGGGGGCCCCCCAATGAGCAGTTCTTC. This translates into CASSFSGGPPNEQFF.